The rows below give T cell receptor beta chains drawn from one sample of a study of blood T cell repertoires in COVID-19. The assay was immunoSEQ multiplex PCR, and TCRdb's table has in-frame clones only and misses some. This table holds some 320,000 clones, about 88% found once. Sequencing used PBMCs or T cells enriched from blood (not recorded which). All receptors come from a man aged 60 to 69 who had recovered from COVID-19. Both conserved end residues are part of each CDR3. A D gene is named only where the DNA matches it firmly. Size is stated for part of the rows, as once, few or many counts, or as a class when the clone is expanded.

TRBJ1-2 | TRBV18 | TRBD1 | . | CASSPGQGYYGYTF | TGTGCCAGCTCACCGGGACAGGGGTACTATGGCTACACCTTC
TRBJ1-5 | TRBV6-5 | . | . | CASSYSFTADQPQHF | TGTGCCAGCAGTTACTCGTTTACAGCAGATCAGCCCCAGCATTTT
TRBJ2-7 | TRBV7-9 | . | once | CASSLGSGYEQYF | TGTGCCAGCAGCTTGGGTAGCGGTTACGAGCAGTACTTC
TRBJ1-4 | TRBV5-1 | TRBD1 | . | CASKQGPVDEKLFF | TGCGCCAGCAAACAGGGGCCAGTTGATGAAAAACTGTTTTTT
TRBJ1-6 | TRBV6-5 | TRBD1 | . | CASRGQGSYNSPLHF | TGTGCCAGCAGGGGACAGGGCTCCTATAATTCACCCCTCCACTTT
TRBJ2-1 | TRBV30 | TRBD2 | . | CAWSVRLAGAYNEQFF | TGTGCCTGGAGTGTCAGACTAGCGGGGGCCTACAATGAGCAGTTCTTC
TRBJ1-5 | TRBV6-5 | . | once | CASSRNSNQPQHF | TGTGCCAGCAGCAGAAATAGCAATCAGCCCCAGCATTTT
TRBJ2-7 | TRBV7-9 | . | . | CASSLTGPKYEQYF | TGTGCCAGCAGCTTAACAGGACCAAAATACGAGCAGTACTTC
TRBJ2-3 | TRBV19 | TRBD2 | . | CASSIGSGRAEDTQYF | TGTGCCAGTAGTATAGGAAGCGGGAGGGCGGAAGATACGCAGTATTTT
TRBJ2-5 | TRBV18 | . | . | CASTTSSSETQYF | TGTGCCAGCACAACCAGTTCGTCAGAGACCCAGTACTTC
TRBJ2-5 | TRBV18 | . | . | CASSPIGVETQYF | TGTGCCAGCTCACCTATCGGTGTAGAGACCCAGTACTTC
TRBJ2-1 | TRBV7-2 | . | . | CASSLRQYNEQFF | TGTGCCAGCAGCTTAAGACAGTACAATGAGCAGTTCTTC
TRBJ1-5 | TRBV2 | . | . | CASTSGFNQPQHF | TGTGCCAGCACGTCAGGGTTCAATCAGCCCCAGCATTTT
TRBJ2-5 | TRBV24-1 | . | . | CATSDLQETQYF | TGTGCCACCAGTGATCTCCAAGAGACCCAGTACTTC
TRBJ2-2 | TRBV7-9 | . | few | CASSPSTQNTGELFF | TGTGCCAGCAGCCCCTCTACTCAGAACACCGGGGAGCTGTTTTTT
TRBJ2-7 | TRBV6-2/TRBV6-3 | . | few | CASSPHGYEQYF | TGTGCCAGCAGTCCCCACGGCTACGAGCAGTACTTC
TRBJ2-7 | TRBV5-1 | TRBD1 | once | CASSLATGNEQYF | TGCGCCAGCAGCTTGGCGACAGGGAACGAGCAGTACTTC
TRBJ2-7 | TRBV7-8 | TRBD2 | once | CASSFGAGNSYEQYF | TGTGCCAGCAGCTTTGGAGCGGGGAACTCCTACGAGCAGTACTTC
TRBJ2-1 | TRBV6-9 | TRBD1 | . | CASSPNETRDRIFF | TGTGCCAGCAGTCCAAACGAAACCCGGGACAGAATTTTCTTC
TRBJ1-1 | TRBV9 | . | . | CASSVGKRLNTEAFF | TGTGCCAGCAGCGTAGGTAAGCGCTTGAACACTGAAGCTTTCTTT
TRBJ2-7 | TRBV30 | TRBD1 | . | CACPGQSYEQYF | TGTGCCTGCCCGGGACAGTCCTACGAGCAGTACTTC
TRBJ1-5 | TRBV15 | TRBD1 | . | CATSRKQGTPQHF | TGTGCCACCAGCAGAAAACAGGGGACGCCCCAGCATTTT
TRBJ1-4 | TRBV30 | . | . | CAWSVPTTNEKLFF | TGTGCCTGGAGTGTACCTACAACTAATGAAAAACTGTTTTTT
TRBJ2-7 | TRBV15 | . | . | CATSRGGSSYEQYF | TGTGCCACCAGCAGAGGCGGCAGTTCCTACGAGCAGTACTTC
TRBJ2-1 | TRBV7-8 | TRBD2 | once | CASSPPGLAGGNYNEQFF | TGTGCCAGCAGCCCGCCGGGACTAGCGGGAGGCAACTACAATGAGCAGTTCTTC
TRBJ2-3 | TRBV11-3 | . | . | CASSLRESWADTQYF | TGTGCCAGCAGCTTAAGGGAGTCCTGGGCAGATACGCAGTATTTT
TRBJ2-7 | TRBV3-1/TRBV3-2 | TRBD1 | . | CASSQDPQGAYEQYF | TGTGCCAGCAGCCAAGATCCACAGGGGGCTTACGAGCAGTACTTC
TRBJ1-5 | TRBV27 | . | . | CASSDLPGQPQHF | TGTGCCAGCAGCGACCTCCCGGGTCAGCCCCAGCATTTT
TRBJ2-2 | TRBV5-1 | TRBD1 | . | CASSPPGQGTGELFF | TGCGCCAGCAGCCCGCCGGGACAGGGTACCGGGGAGCTGTTTTTT
TRBJ2-2 | TRBV12-5 | . | . | CASGSSQVFPNTGELFF | TGTGCTAGTGGTTCCTCACAAGTATTTCCGAACACCGGGGAGCTGTTTTTT
TRBJ1-6 | TRBV18 | . | . | CASSQTTTEYNSPLHF | TGTGCCAGCTCACAAACGACGACAGAGTATAATTCACCCCTCCACTTT
TRBJ2-2 | TRBV7-6 | . | . | CASSLNLAGSAPTGELFF | TGTGCCAGCAGCTTAAATTTGGCAGGGTCAGCCCCAACCGGGGAGCTGTTTTTT
TRBJ1-3 | TRBV2 | . | few | CASSVRQRVGNTIYF | TGTGCCAGCAGTGTAAGACAACGCGTCGGAAACACCATATATTTT
TRBJ2-5 | TRBV6-6 | . | . | CASSYSTRGGETQYF | TGTGCCAGCAGTTACTCGACTCGAGGGGGTGAGACCCAGTACTTC
TRBJ1-5 | TRBV28 | TRBD1 | once | CASSSSIRGRGQPQHF | TGTGCCAGCAGTTCATCCATCAGGGGGCGGGGACAGCCCCAGCATTTT
TRBJ2-2 | TRBV7-6 | TRBD2 | . | CASSPSGAGTGELFF | TGTGCCAGCAGCCCTAGCGGGGCGGGCACCGGGGAGCTGTTTTTT
TRBJ1-1 | TRBV9 | . | . | CASSPRPLGGGYTEAFF | TGTGCCAGCAGCCCCCGACCTTTAGGGGGAGGGTACACTGAAGCTTTCTTT
TRBJ1-5 | TRBV10-1 | TRBD1 | . | CASSPPAPSWRGLGSYQPQHF | TGCGCCAGCAGCCCCCCTGCTCCATCATGGAGGGGGCTGGGATCTTATCAGCCCCAGCATTTT
TRBJ1-1 | TRBV19 | . | . | CATKVRAGWNTEAFF | TGTGCCACCAAAGTCCGCGCAGGCTGGAACACTGAAGCTTTCTTT
TRBJ2-1 | TRBV10-1 | TRBD1 | . | CASGTAYNEQFF | TGCGCCAGCGGGACAGCCTACAATGAGCAGTTCTTC
TRBJ2-3 | TRBV18 | TRBD1 | once | CASSPMTGRVADTQYF | TGTGCCAGCTCACCTATGACAGGGCGTGTGGCAGATACGCAGTATTTT
TRBJ1-5 | TRBV4-2 | . | . | CASSQENWEPQHF | TGTGCCAGCAGCCAGGAGAATTGGGAGCCCCAGCATTTT
TRBJ2-3 | TRBV27 | . | . | CASSLLGGTDTQYF | TGTGCCAGCAGTTTATTAGGAGGCACAGATACGCAGTATTTT
TRBJ1-2 | TRBV7-9 | TRBD1 | . | CASSVIQGVNGYTF | TGTGCCAGCAGCGTCATCCAGGGGGTGAATGGCTACACCTTC
TRBJ2-7 | TRBV7-2 | . | . | CASSHGYSYEQYF | TGTGCCAGCAGCCACGGGTACTCCTACGAGCAGTACTTC
TRBJ1-3 | TRBV5-8 | TRBD1 | . | CASSLNPGQPQNTIYF | TGTGCCAGCAGCTTGAATCCGGGACAGCCTCAAAACACCATATATTTT
TRBJ1-1 | TRBV12-3/TRBV12-4 | . | . | CATPPRAPYEAFF | TGTGCAACACCTCCGAGGGCCCCATACGAGGCTTTCTTT
TRBJ1-2 | TRBV10-3 | TRBD1 | . | CAISESDRGNYGYTF | TGTGCCATCAGTGAGTCGGACAGGGGGAACTATGGCTACACCTTC
TRBJ1-1 | TRBV5-1 | . | . | CASSPGGEEGTEAFF | TGCGCCAGCAGCCCTGGGGGGGAAGAGGGGACTGAAGCTTTCTTT
TRBJ2-7 | TRBV15 | . | . | CATSRDRYEQYF | TGTGCCACCAGCAGAGACAGGTACGAGCAGTACTTC
TRBJ1-2 | TRBV4-1 | TRBD1 | . | CASSQGTMYTDRGYGYTF | TGCGCCAGCAGCCAAGGGACTATGTATACGGACAGGGGCTATGGCTACACCTTC
TRBJ2-5 | TRBV2 | TRBD2 | . | CASSVGSGGSETQYF | TGTGCCAGCAGTGTAGGAAGCGGGGGATCGGAGACCCAGTACTTC
TRBJ2-3 | TRBV6-5 | TRBD1 | . | CASSYDGTGRTDTQYF | TGTGCCAGCAGTTACGACGGGACAGGGCGAACAGATACGCAGTATTTT